This note documents a single TCR beta chain sequence. This entry is derived from a study of blood T cell repertoires in COVID-19. Study-level information: T cells, B-cell-depleted T cells, or PBMCs supplied cDNA or gDNA.

This CDR3 contains 17 residues. Trimming at V came to 4 bases and at J to 5 bases, leaving 10 bases not matched to a gene. CDR1 SGHRS and CDR2 YFSETQ come from the germline V gene. Under the authors' procedure: Reference gene primer amplification gave nucleated cell count estimates. Assay used: immunoSEQ multiplex PCR; TCRdb lists only in-frame clones, some missing. V and J calls and clone size are as listed in that table; D and trimming were resolved from the DNA. The sample has approximately 290,000 clones, roughly 90% seen once; the top ten hold about 4.5%. Recruitment covered about two dozen US areas and drew participants whose ages spanned roughly 18 to 100 years.

The rearrangement joins TRBV5-1 to TRBJ2-5, with TRBD2 matching 14 bases. The clonotype comes from a woman aged 18-30 years with acute COVID-19. Sequenced: PBMCs or T cells enriched from blood (not recorded which). The CDR3 sequence is CASSPGLAGVGGETQYF. The DNA of the CDR3 is TGCGCCAGCAGCCCGGGACTAGCGGGAGTTGGTGGTGAGACCCAGTACTTC.